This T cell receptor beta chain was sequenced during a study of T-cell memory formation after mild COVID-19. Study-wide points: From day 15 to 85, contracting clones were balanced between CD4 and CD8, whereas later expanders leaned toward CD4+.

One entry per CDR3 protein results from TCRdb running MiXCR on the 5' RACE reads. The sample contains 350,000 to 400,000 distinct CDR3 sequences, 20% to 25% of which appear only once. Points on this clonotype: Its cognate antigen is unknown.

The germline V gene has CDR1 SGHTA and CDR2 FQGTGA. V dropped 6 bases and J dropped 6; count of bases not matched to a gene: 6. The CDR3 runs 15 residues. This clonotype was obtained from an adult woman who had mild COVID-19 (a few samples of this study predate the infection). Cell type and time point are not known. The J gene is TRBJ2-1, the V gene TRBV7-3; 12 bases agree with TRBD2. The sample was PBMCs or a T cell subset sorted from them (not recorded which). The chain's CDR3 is CASSILAGGVNEQFF. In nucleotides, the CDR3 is TGTGCCAGCAGTATCCTAGCGGGGGGGGTCAATGAGCAGTTCTTC.